Sequencing of this TCR beta chain was carried out in a study of shared clonotypes between healthy human individuals. The wider study: Each donor's CD8 memory used one plate, CD8 naive two, each CD4 subset three.

As concerns this clone: Its antigen remains unidentified.

The test was conducted at deep level. As originally analysed: Filtering of immunoSEQ junctional sequences could not match full-length read filtering. Sequencing was performed with immunoSEQ multiplex PCR; in TCRdb, only in-frame clones are kept and a portion is missing. The DNA was the basis for D and trimming; V, J and clone size are from that table. The sample has around 2.1 million clones, about 92% seen once. The V end was cut by 8 bases, the J end by 0 bases, with 16 bases between. The germline CDR1 and CDR2 sequences are SNHLY and FYNNEI. The CDR3 sequence is 15 residues long. Naive-designated CD8 cells lacked CD45RO, were positively enriched for CCR7, and omitted terminally differentiated effector memory CD45RA+ cells. General study points: Naive CD4 clonotypes were shared across a few donors at around 5%.

The chain employs TRBV2 and TRBJ1-1, with no clear D. The sample comprised naive CD8+ T cells from PBMCs. The sequence was collected from a man aged 18 to 29 in good health. Some clones in this sample may be carry-over from other donors' samples. CDR3 DNA: TGTGCCAGCCTCGGCGTGGGGAAAATGAACACTGAAGCTTTCTTT. It encodes CASLGVGKMNTEAFF.